Listed here are 9 T cell receptor beta chains from one sample, sequenced in a study of T cells in localized non-small cell lung cancer. TCRdb's table, derived via immunoSEQ multiplex PCR, lists solely in-frame clones and lacks some. This table has 30,000 or so clones, approximately 90% appearing once. The material sequenced was peripheral blood, taken before any cancer treatment. The receptors here all came from a female donor over 55 with stage I lung adenocarcinoma.

The V call is TRBV19, the J call TRBJ2-3; no clear D. Germline-derived CDR1 and CDR2 are LNHDA and SQIVND (reference sequence). The CDR3 is 15 amino acids. Between the trimmed V and J ends, which lost 0 bases and 5 bases, there was a span of 12 bases. The CDR3 nucleotides read TGTGCCAGTAGTATAGATCACGGTTCGAAAGATACGCAGTATTTT. Encoded protein: CASSIDHGSKDTQYF.

The chain carries TRBV7-2 and TRBJ1-1; D might be TRBD1 (5 bases). Germline V CDR1 and CDR2: SGHTA, FQGNSA. The CDR3 is 13 residues long. V dropped 6 bases and J dropped 2 bases, with 10 bases sitting between them. CDR3 in amino acids: CASSRDRNTEAFF. The CDR3 DNA reads TGTGCCAGCAGTCGGGACCGTAACACTGAAGCTTTCTTT.

V and J are TRBV6-1 and TRBJ1-5; a possible D gene is TRBD1 (5 bases). V was shortened by 1 base and J by 6 bases, with 13 bases between the two germline ends. The CDR3 loop spans 15 amino acids. Germline V gene data show CDR1 as MNHNS and CDR2 as SASEGT. DNA of the CDR3: TGTGCCAGCAGTGAAGGAAGAGGGGCCGGTCAGCCCCAGCATTTT. Its protein product is CASSEGRGAGQPQHF.

This clone turned up a few times. The chain combines TRBV10-3 with TRBJ1-5; D remains unclear. V was clipped by 4 bases and J by 5 bases, with 9 bases between them. Germline CDR1 and CDR2: ENHRY and SYGVKD. The CDR3 loop spans 13 amino acids. CDR3 nucleotides: TGTGCCATCAGTGGAAACGTAGATCAGCCCCAGCATTTT. Protein product: CAISGNVDQPQHF.

This clone was seen a single time. This chain connects TRBV29-1 to TRBJ2-7; no definite D call. V was cut by 7 bases and J by 2 bases, with 9 bases left in between. The CDR3 runs to 11 residues. Germline CDR1 is SQVTM and CDR2 is ANQGSEA. Here the CDR3 DNA reads TGCAGCGCCGTCCGGGCCTACGAGCAGTACTTC. It translates to CSAVRAYEQYF.

This clone was seen just once. V is TRBV7-9 and J is TRBJ1-1, with a tentative D call TRBD1 (5 bases). CDR1 is SEHNR, CDR2 FQNEAQ, per germline (reference sequence). The CDR3 is made up of 15 amino acids. Trimming shortened V by 5 bases and J by 0 bases, and 13 bases separated the two germline ends. CDR3 DNA: TGTGCCAGCAGCCCCCAGGGAGGCATGAACACTGAAGCTTTCTTT. It encodes CASSPQGGMNTEAFF.

This clone occurred a few times. This rearrangement joins TRBV7-2 to TRBJ2-7; 9 nucleotides align to TRBD1. J gave up 13 bases and V 5 bases, and 12 bases lay outside the gene matches. The CDR3 length is 13 residues. CDR1 is SGHTA, CDR2 FQGNSA, per germline. CDR3 sequence reads: CASSPPGQGPRYF. Here the CDR3 DNA reads TGTGCCAGCAGCCCCCCGGGACAGGGTCCTCGATACTTC.

In nucleotides, the CDR3 is TGTGCCAGCAGACCGGACAGGAGCTACGAGCAGTACTTC. Its translation: CASRPDRSYEQYF. V gene TRBV28 combines with J gene TRBJ2-7; TRBD1 matches at 7 bases. The germline V gene encodes CDR1 MDHEN and CDR2 SYDVKM. The junction had 5 bases not matched to a gene; V was cut back by 6 bases and J by 3 bases. The CDR3 consists of 13 residues.

This chain uses TRBV21-1 with TRBJ1-5. TRBV21-1 has pseudogene status. This CDR3 is 12 amino acids long. Written as DNA, the CDR3 is TGTGCCAGCAGCAGAGAAAAGGGACTTAGCCATTTT. Amino acid sequence: CASSREKGLSHF.